This TCR beta chain was observed in a study of blood T cell repertoires in COVID-19. Study overall: Specimens from acute and convalescent COVID-19 originated in the United States, Italy and Spain. From T cells, B-cell-depleted T cells, or PBMCs came the material, which was cDNA or gDNA.

In the study's own analysis: Amplification with reference gene primers provided the estimates of nucleated cell counts. Method: immunoSEQ multiplex PCR; TCRdb's copy keeps in-frame clones and lacks some. For V, J and clone size, that table is used; D and trimming come from the DNA. The sample includes about 300,000 clones, about 85% of them seen just once. This clonotype was sampled from a human donor in a cohort sampled during active COVID-19. Sequenced material: peripheral blood.

The CDR3 protein is CASSLDRGNTIYF. In DNA form, the CDR3 reads TGTGCCAGCAGCTTAGACAGAGGAAACACCATATATTTT. The chain has TRBV11-2 and TRBJ1-3; D uncertain. Germline-derived CDR1 and CDR2 are SGHAT and FQNNGV. V was shortened by 0 bases and J by 4 bases, with 4 bases between the two germline ends. The CDR3 length is 13 residues.